This T cell receptor (beta chain) was sequenced for a study of blood T cell repertoires in COVID-19. Study context: Samples representing acute and convalescent COVID-19 were sourced from the United States, Italy and Spain.

As regards this clone: A junction end diverges from the germline sequence, so it may reflect a read error.

Authors' data handling: By means of reference gene primer amplification, nucleated cell counts were estimated. Profiling relied on immunoSEQ multiplex PCR, and the TCRdb table lists in-frame clones only, not all of them. D and trimming were read from the DNA, whereas the V and J calls and clone size are those reported in that table. The sample contains 150,000 to 170,000 clones, 70% to 90% of which appear only once. There are 13 residues in the CDR3. Germline V gene sequence: CDR1 KGHSH, CDR2 LQKENI. Patients at the Seattle site were enrolled during active infection and followed longitudinally. The chain carries TRBV18 and TRBJ1-2; D uncertain. The TCR originated in a woman aged 55 to 70 with COVID-19, enrolled during active disease. The sample consisted of peripheral blood. CDR3 loop: CASSRGEGAFYPF. Written as DNA, the CDR3 is TGTGCCAGCTCACGGGGTGAGGGCGCTTTCTACCCCTTC.